The sequence of this T cell receptor beta chain was determined in a study of blood T cell repertoires in COVID-19. Across the whole study: COVID-19 samples from acute and convalescent phases originated in the United States, Italy and Spain. In each case, the material was cDNA or gDNA derived from T cells, B-cell-depleted T cells, or PBMCs.

In the original processing: Reference gene primers were amplified, and this amplification served to estimate nucleated cell counts. The data were produced by immunoSEQ multiplex PCR, yet TCRdb's version contains in-frame clones alone and is incomplete. The V and J calls and the clone size are those of that table, but D and trimming were determined from the DNA. Among 100,000 to 150,000 clones listed, roughly 83% were seen once. V lost 1 base to trimming and J lost 9 bases, with 10 bases between them. Germline CDR1 reads LGHNT; CDR2 reads FRNRAP. This CDR3 has 13 amino acids. Sequencing was performed on peripheral blood. This chain connects TRBV12-5 to TRBJ2-1; D call uncertain. The clonotype comes from a human donor in a cohort sampled during active COVID-19. The CDR3 is CASGLEPRSEQFF. The CDR3 region has the DNA TGTGCTAGTGGTTTGGAACCTAGGAGTGAGCAGTTCTTC.